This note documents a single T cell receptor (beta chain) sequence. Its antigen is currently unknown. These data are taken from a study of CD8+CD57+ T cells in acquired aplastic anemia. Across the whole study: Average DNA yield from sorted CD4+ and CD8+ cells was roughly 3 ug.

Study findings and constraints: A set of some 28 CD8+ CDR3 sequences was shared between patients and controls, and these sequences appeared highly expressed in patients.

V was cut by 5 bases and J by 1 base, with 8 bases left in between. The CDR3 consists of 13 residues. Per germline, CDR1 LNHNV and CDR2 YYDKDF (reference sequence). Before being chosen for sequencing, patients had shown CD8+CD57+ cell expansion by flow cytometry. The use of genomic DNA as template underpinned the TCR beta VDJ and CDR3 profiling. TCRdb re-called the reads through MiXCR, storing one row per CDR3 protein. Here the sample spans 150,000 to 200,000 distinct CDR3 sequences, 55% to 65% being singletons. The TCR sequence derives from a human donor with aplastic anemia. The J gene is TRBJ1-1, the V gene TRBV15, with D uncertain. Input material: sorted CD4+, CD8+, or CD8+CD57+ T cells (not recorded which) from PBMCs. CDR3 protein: CATSVETNTEAFF. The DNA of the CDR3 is TGTGCCACCAGCGTCGAAACGAACACTGAAGCTTTCTTT.